These 12 T cell receptor beta chains came from one sample sequenced in a study of blood T cell repertoires in COVID-19. Sequencing was performed with immunoSEQ multiplex PCR; in TCRdb, only in-frame clones are kept and a portion is missing. In the table there are 260,000 or so clones, approximately 86% of which are singletons. Sequenced sample: PBMCs or T cells enriched from blood (not recorded which). These receptors originate from a woman younger than 45 with acute COVID-19.

The gene calls are TRBV25-1 and TRBJ1-5, with a weak D call TRBD1 (5 bases). Trimming stripped 4 bases from V and 0 bases from J, with 7 bases between. The CDR3 runs to 14 residues. Per germline, CDR1 MGHDK and CDR2 SYGVNS. The CDR3 sequence is CASSGGDSNQPQHF. The DNA for the CDR3 is TGTGCCAGCAGTGGGGGGGATAGCAATCAGCCCCAGCATTTT.

V is TRBV6-5 and J is TRBJ1-3, with D perhaps TRBD1 (6 bases). The V end lost 0 bases, the J end lost 1 base, and 7 bases lay between the germline ends. Germline V gene sequence: CDR1 MNHEY, CDR2 SVGAGI. The length of the CDR3 is 15 residues. The CDR3 nucleotides read TGTGCCAGCAGTTACTCTGACAGGTCTGGAAACACCATATATTTT. Translating it yields CASSYSDRSGNTIYF.

The rearrangement links TRBV7-9 to TRBJ1-6, with 7 bases matching TRBD1. The CDR3 consists of 17 residues. Looked up from germline, CDR1 is SEHNR and CDR2 is FQNEAQ (reference sequence). V shed 3 bases and J 5 bases; nucleotides not matched to a gene: 10. CDR3 nucleotide sequence: TGTGCCAGCAGCTTCGTCGGGACAGAAGACGATAATTCACCCCTCCACTTT. It codes for CASSFVGTEDDNSPLHF.

The chain couples TRBV27 to TRBJ2-1; tentative D call: TRBD1 (6 bases). The V gene's germline CDR1 is MNHEY and CDR2 SMNVEV (reference sequence). Trimming cost V 0 bases and J 5 bases, with 11 bases left between them. The CDR3 sequence is 15 residues long. The CDR3 is CASSLSAGAHNEQFF. CDR3 DNA: TGTGCCAGCAGTTTATCGGCAGGGGCGCACAATGAGCAGTTCTTC.

This clone was observed a few times. This chain uses TRBV6-5 with TRBJ1-5, with 7 nucleotides matching TRBD1. CDR1 and CDR2 from the germline V gene are MNHEY and SVGAGI. The CDR3 is 15 amino acids. V lost 4 bases, J lost 2 bases, and 5 bases stayed unmatched. CDR3 residues: CASSSETGGNQPQHF. In DNA, the CDR3 is TGTGCCAGCAGTTCGGAAACAGGGGGCAATCAGCCCCAGCATTTT.

The chain joins TRBV6-1 to TRBJ1-5, with D possibly being TRBD1 (6 bases). V lost 4 bases and J lost 3, with 16 bases in between. The CDR3 is 16 residues long. Germline loops: CDR1 MNHNS, CDR2 SASEGT. CDR3 bases: TGTGCCAGCAGTGGGAGCCCCAGGGGTTACAATCAGCCCCAGCATTTT. Translation gives CASSGSPRGYNQPQHF.

This clone was counted a single time. The chain is built from TRBV14 and TRBJ1-2; D is unclear. The CDR3 spans 12 residues. V was pared by 1 base and J by 7 bases, with 7 bases between. Looked up from germline, CDR1 is SGHDN and CDR2 is FVKESK. The CDR3 region has the DNA TGTGCCAGCAGCCAAGCGCGAGGTGGCTACACCTTC. Translating gives CASSQARGGYTF.

The V and J genes are TRBV19 and TRBJ1-5, with a weak D call TRBD1 (5 bases). Germline CDR1 and CDR2: LNHDA and SQIVND (reference sequence). The CDR3 is 13 amino acids. Trimming removed 7 bases at V and 4 bases at J, with 11 bases between. The CDR3 here is CASTPRANQPQHF. Here the CDR3 DNA reads TGTGCCAGTACCCCCAGGGCGAATCAGCCCCAGCATTTT. The whole variable domain, filled in from reference TRBV19 and TRBJ1-5, reads DGGITQSPKYLFRKEGQNVTLSCEQNLNHDAMYWYRQDPGQGLRLIYYSQIVNDFQKGDIAEGYSVSREKKESFPLTVTSAQKNPTAFYLCASTPRANQPQHFGDGTRLSIL.

The chain carries TRBV19 and TRBJ2-7, with D uncertain. V was trimmed by 0 bases and J by 7 bases, leaving 13 bases between them. This CDR3 is built from 14 residues. Germline lookup yields CDR1 LNHDA and CDR2 SQIVND (reference sequence). Here the CDR3 reads CASSIDPVRAEQYF. In nucleotides, the CDR3 is TGTGCCAGTAGTATAGATCCGGTGCGTGCGGAGCAGTACTTC.

This clone was recorded a few times. This chain uses TRBV7-9 with TRBJ1-1; D is possibly TRBD1 (5 bases). Trimming removed 1 base at V and 6 bases at J, with 9 bases between. The length of the CDR3 is 13 residues. In germline, CDR1 is SEHNR, CDR2 FQNEAQ (reference sequence). The CDR3 protein is CASSLGGVAEAFF. CDR3 DNA sequence: TGTGCCAGCAGCTTAGGGGGCGTGGCTGAAGCTTTCTTT.

V and J are TRBV5-1 and TRBJ1-6; D possibly corresponds to TRBD1 (6 bases). Per the germline V gene, CDR1 is SGHRS and CDR2 is YFSETQ. CDR3 length: 14 residues. Trimming left V 3 bases short and J 5 bases short, with 9 bases between. The DNA for the CDR3 is TGCGCCAGCAGCTCGGACAGCAATAATTCACCCCTCCACTTT. Its protein product is CASSSDSNNSPLHF.

This chain connects TRBV14 to TRBJ1-2, with D tentatively TRBD1 (6 bases). The CDR3 runs to 12 residues. The V gene lost 5 bases and the J gene lost 5 bases, with 9 bases spanning the gap. Germline values: CDR1 SGHDN, CDR2 FVKESK. Written as DNA, the CDR3 is TGTGCCAGCAGCGGACAGAGATATGGCTACACCTTC. It translates to CASSGQRYGYTF.